Listed below are T cell receptor beta chains from one sample, sequenced in a study of T cell responses to AZD1222 COVID-19 vaccine. Sequencing used immunoSEQ multiplex PCR; TCRdb keeps in-frame clones, though not all of them. The table has tens of thousands of clones, roughly 90% seen once; the top ten hold approximately 2.8%. The sample was peripheral blood, taken on day 0 of MenACWY control vaccination. The receptors were sampled from an adult in good health. CDR3s include the opening cysteine and the closing phenylalanine or tryptophan. D genes are given only for firm matches. Only some rows state a clone size, as once, few, many or a class for expanded clones.

D gene,clone size,V gene,J gene,CDR3 protein,CDR3 DNA
-,-,TRBV6-5,TRBJ1-5,CASSYEPRNQPQHF,TGTGCCAGCAGTTACGAGCCGAGAAATCAGCCCCAGCATTTT
-,-,TRBV7-9,TRBJ1-2,CASSLGSGFGYGYTF,TGTGCCAGCAGCTTAGGGAGCGGCTTCGGCTATGGCTACACCTTC
TRBD2,-,TRBV6-5,TRBJ2-1,CASSYSGVVEQFF,TGTGCCAGCAGCTATAGCGGGGTGGTTGAGCAGTTCTTC
TRBD1,-,TRBV6-2/TRBV6-3,TRBJ2-1,CASSYGTGYNEQFF,TGTGCCAGCAGTTACGGGACAGGCTACAATGAGCAGTTCTTC
TRBD1,-,TRBV6-2/TRBV6-3,TRBJ1-2,CASSSTDRENYGYTF,TGTGCCAGCAGTTCTACAGACAGGGAAAACTATGGCTACACCTTC
TRBD1,-,TRBV6-2/TRBV6-3,TRBJ1-1,CASSPGAGTAGLGNTEAFF,TGTGCCAGCAGCCCAGGCGCCGGGACAGCCGGATTGGGTAACACTGAAGCTTTCTTT
-,-,TRBV3-1/TRBV3-2,TRBJ2-7,CASSKTRYEQYF,TGTGCCAGCAGCAAGACCCGCTACGAGCAGTACTTC
TRBD1,-,TRBV29-1,TRBJ1-2,CSVRTGNYGYTF,TGCAGCGTCCGGACAGGGAACTATGGCTACACCTTC
-,-,TRBV5-1,TRBJ1-1,CASSLKMNTEAFF,TGCGCCAGCAGCTTGAAGATGAACACTGAAGCTTTCTTT
-,-,TRBV5-6,TRBJ1-6,CASSLNSGTGYNSPLHF,TGTGCCAGCAGCCTAAATTCCGGGACGGGGTATAATTCACCCCTCCACTTT
TRBD2,-,TRBV12-3/TRBV12-4,TRBJ2-1,CASSLLAGNEQFF,TGTGCCAGCAGTTTGCTAGCGGGGAATGAGCAGTTCTTC
TRBD2,-,TRBV5-6,TRBJ2-7,CASSPGLAGQYF,TGTGCCAGCAGCCCGGGACTAGCGGGGCAGTACTTC
TRBD1,-,TRBV7-6,TRBJ1-1,CASSYAGTENTEAFF,TGTGCCAGCAGTTACGCCGGGACAGAGAACACTGAAGCTTTCTTT
TRBD2,few,TRBV14,TRBJ2-4,CASSPSGGAGNIQYF,TGTGCCAGCAGCCCAAGCGGGGGTGCGGGGAACATTCAGTACTTC
-,-,TRBV30,TRBJ2-2,CAWRGTANTGELFF,TGTGCCTGGAGAGGGACGGCGAACACCGGGGAGCTGTTTTTT
TRBD2,once,TRBV4-3,TRBJ2-1,CASSQGIAGGPGNEQFF,TGCGCCAGCAGCCAAGGGATAGCGGGGGGGCCGGGAAATGAGCAGTTCTTC
-,-,TRBV11-2,TRBJ1-2,CASSFGRRGGYTF,TGTGCCAGCAGCTTCGGCAGGAGGGGAGGCTACACCTTC
-,-,TRBV15,TRBJ2-7,CATSRGDESSYEQYF,TGTGCCACCAGCAGAGGGGACGAGAGCTCCTACGAGCAGTACTTC
-,-,TRBV5-6,TRBJ2-7,CASSLTRHASSYEQYF,TGTGCCAGCAGCTTGACCCGCCACGCGTCCTCCTACGAGCAGTACTTC
-,-,TRBV7-3,TRBJ2-2,CASSFRGGTSSNTGELFF,TGTGCCAGCAGCTTCCGAGGAGGGACATCCTCGAACACCGGGGAGCTGTTTTTT
-,-,TRBV6-2/TRBV6-3,TRBJ1-5,CASSYLGTAGPQHF,TGTGCCAGCAGTTACTTAGGGACGGCGGGGCCCCAGCATTTT
-,-,TRBV6-2/TRBV6-3,TRBJ2-1,CASSLLAYNEQFF,TGTGCCAGCAGCTTACTGGCCTACAATGAGCAGTTCTTC
TRBD1,-,TRBV20-1,TRBJ1-2,CSASRDSGNYGYTF,TGCAGTGCTAGTCGGGACAGTGGCAACTATGGCTACACCTTC
TRBD1,-,TRBV5-6,TRBJ2-1,CASSFRRTGGNEQFF,TGTGCCAGCAGCTTCCGTAGGACAGGGGGCAATGAGCAGTTCTTC
-,-,TRBV6-1,TRBJ1-2,CASSEAPVPNYGYTF,TGTGCCAGCAGTGAAGCACCGGTCCCTAACTATGGCTACACCTTC
TRBD1,-,TRBV29-1,TRBJ2-2,CSVRRGTGNTGELFF,TGCAGCGTTCGAAGAGGGACAGGGAACACCGGGGAGCTGTTTTTT
-,-,TRBV4-2,TRBJ2-1,CASSPGGVGSYNEQFF,TGTGCCAGCAGCCCGGGCGGGGTGGGGTCCTACAATGAGCAGTTCTTC
TRBD1,-,TRBV5-6,TRBJ1-4,CASSPGQGAYEKLFF,TGTGCCAGCAGCCCGGGACAGGGGGCTTATGAAAAACTGTTTTTT
-,-,TRBV15,TRBJ2-7,CATSRDRGPSGEQYF,TGTGCCACCAGCAGAGATCGGGGCCCCTCGGGCGAGCAGTACTTC
TRBD1,-,TRBV7-9,TRBJ1-1,CASSPTGGWTEAFF,TGTGCCAGCAGCCCGACAGGGGGTTGGACTGAAGCTTTCTTT
TRBD2,-,TRBV18,TRBJ2-1,CASSPLGTSGDNEQFF,TGTGCCAGCTCACCCCTTGGGACTAGCGGGGACAATGAGCAGTTCTTC
-,-,TRBV30,TRBJ1-6,CAWTRTAVGSYNSPLHF,TGTGCCTGGACCAGGACGGCGGTGGGCTCCTATAATTCACCCCTCCACTTT
TRBD1,-,TRBV7-9,TRBJ2-3,CASSQDRGTLDTQYF,TGTGCCAGCAGCCAGGACAGGGGGACACTAGATACGCAGTATTTT
-,-,TRBV28,TRBJ1-4,CASSGVGDEKLFF,TGTGCCAGCTCAGGGGTTGGGGATGAAAAACTGTTTTTT
-,-,TRBV7-2,TRBJ2-2,CASSFRVGRPGTGELFF,TGTGCCAGCAGCTTTAGGGTAGGGAGGCCGGGCACCGGGGAGCTGTTTTTT
-,-,TRBV4-1,TRBJ1-2,CASSQVPIQGPTFPPHGYTF,TGCGCCAGCAGCCAAGTTCCAATACAGGGCCCCACATTTCCTCCCCATGGCTACACCTTC
-,-,TRBV6-6,TRBJ1-2,CASSPSGGGANYGYTF,TGTGCCAGCAGTCCTTCCGGGGGCGGAGCTAACTATGGCTACACCTTC
-,-,TRBV11-3,TRBJ2-2,CASGTGNTGELFF,TGTGCCAGCGGCACAGGAAACACCGGGGAGCTGTTTTTT
-,-,TRBV7-6,TRBJ2-5,CASKVRAGALQETQYF,TGTGCCAGCAAAGTGAGGGCAGGCGCCTTGCAAGAGACCCAGTACTTC
-,once,TRBV15,TRBJ1-2,CATSIWTDYGYTF,TGTGCCACCAGCATCTGGACAGACTATGGCTACACCTTC
TRBD1,-,TRBV7-2,TRBJ1-1,CASSTRQGPEAFF,TGTGCCAGCAGCACACGACAGGGCCCTGAAGCTTTCTTT
TRBD2,-,TRBV7-3,TRBJ2-1,CASSAERGGRNEQFF,TGTGCCAGCAGCGCAGAGCGGGGGGGCCGGAATGAGCAGTTCTTC
-,few,TRBV4-3,TRBJ1-5,CASSQDRGNQPQHF,TGCGCCAGCAGCCAAGACAGGGGCAATCAGCCCCAGCATTTT
-,-,TRBV10-3,TRBJ2-7,CAISERARVTYEQYF,TGTGCCATCAGTGAGAGGGCCAGGGTAACTTACGAGCAGTACTTC
-,-,TRBV7-2,TRBJ2-4,CASSLALAKNIQYF,TGTGCCAGCAGCTTAGCCCTAGCCAAAAACATTCAGTACTTC
-,-,TRBV5-1,TRBJ2-3,CASSFTVNTDTQYF,TGCGCCAGCAGCTTTACAGTTAACACAGATACGCAGTATTTT
-,once,TRBV11-3,TRBJ2-3,CASSPRDTDTQYF,TGTGCCAGCAGCCCCAGAGACACAGATACGCAGTATTTT
TRBD1,-,TRBV7-2,TRBJ1-5,CASSSGGTVVQPQHF,TGTGCCAGCAGCTCAGGGGGGACAGTTGTTCAGCCCCAGCATTTT
-,-,TRBV7-2,TRBJ2-7,CASSLGRGGAGEQYF,TGTGCCAGCAGCTTAGGTAGGGGGGGGGCGGGCGAGCAGTACTTC
-,-,TRBV11-3,TRBJ2-7,CASSFGPRGEQYF,TGTGCCAGCAGCTTTGGGCCTCGGGGTGAGCAGTACTTC
-,-,TRBV12-3/TRBV12-4,TRBJ2-7,CASSFPPTYEQYF,TGTGCCAGCAGTTTTCCACCTACCTACGAGCAGTACTTC
TRBD2,-,TRBV3-1/TRBV3-2,TRBJ2-3,CASSETSGGFRDTQYF,TGTGCCAGCAGCGAAACTAGCGGGGGATTTAGAGATACGCAGTATTTT
TRBD1,once,TRBV25-1,TRBJ1-6,CASSPDRASPLHF,TGTGCCAGCAGCCCTGACAGGGCGTCACCCCTCCACTTT
TRBD1,-,TRBV4-1,TRBJ1-4,CASSQDRQGNEKLFF,TGCGCCAGCAGCCAAGACAGACAGGGCAATGAAAAACTGTTTTTT